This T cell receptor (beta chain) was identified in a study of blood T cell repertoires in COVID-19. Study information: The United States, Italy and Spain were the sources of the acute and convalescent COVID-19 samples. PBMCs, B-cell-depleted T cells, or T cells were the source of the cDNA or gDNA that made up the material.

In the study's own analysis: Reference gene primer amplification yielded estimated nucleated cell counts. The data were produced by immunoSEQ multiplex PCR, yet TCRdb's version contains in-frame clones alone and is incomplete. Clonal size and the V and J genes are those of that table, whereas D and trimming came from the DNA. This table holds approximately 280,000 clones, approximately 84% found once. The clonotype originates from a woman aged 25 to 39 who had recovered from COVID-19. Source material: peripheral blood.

The CDR3 nucleotides read TGCAGCGTTGTGGCGAACACTGAAGCTTTCTTT. This gives the protein CSVVANTEAFF. The chain employs TRBV29-1 and TRBJ1-1; D not resolved. V gave up 4 bases and J gave up 1 base, with 4 bases separating them. The CDR3 consists of 11 residues. Per the germline V gene, CDR1 is SQVTM and CDR2 is ANQGSEA.